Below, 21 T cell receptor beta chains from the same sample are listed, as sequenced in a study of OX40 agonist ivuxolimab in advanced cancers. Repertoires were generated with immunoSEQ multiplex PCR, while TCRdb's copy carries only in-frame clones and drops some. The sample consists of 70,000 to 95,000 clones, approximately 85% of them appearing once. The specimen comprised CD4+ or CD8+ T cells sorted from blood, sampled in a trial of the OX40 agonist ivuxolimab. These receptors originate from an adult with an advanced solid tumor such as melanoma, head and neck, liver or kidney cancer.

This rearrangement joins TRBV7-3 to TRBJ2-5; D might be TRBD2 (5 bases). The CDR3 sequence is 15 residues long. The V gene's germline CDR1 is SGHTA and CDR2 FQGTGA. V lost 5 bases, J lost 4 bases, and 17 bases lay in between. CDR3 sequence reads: CASSPGAGGGETQYF. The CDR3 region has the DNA TGTGCCAGCAGCCCCGGAGCCGGTGGAGGAGAGACCCAGTACTTC. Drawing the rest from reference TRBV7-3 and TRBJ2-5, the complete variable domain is GAGVSQTPSNKVTEKGKYVELRCDPISGHTALYWYRQSLGQGPEFLIYFQGTGAADDSGLPNDRFFAVRPEGSVSTLKIQRTERGDSAVYLCASSPGAGGGETQYFGPGTRLLVL.

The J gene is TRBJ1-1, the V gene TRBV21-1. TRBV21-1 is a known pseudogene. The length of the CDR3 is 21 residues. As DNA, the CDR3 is TGTGCCAGCAGCCAACACCCATCCGTGAAGGAGGGACCGGATATGAACACTGAAGCTTTCTTT. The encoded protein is CASSQHPSVKEGPDMNTEAFF.

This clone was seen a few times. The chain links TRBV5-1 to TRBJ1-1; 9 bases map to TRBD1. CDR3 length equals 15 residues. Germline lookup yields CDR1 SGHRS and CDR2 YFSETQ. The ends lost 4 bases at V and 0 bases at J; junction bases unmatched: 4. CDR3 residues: CASSRGQGLNTEAFF. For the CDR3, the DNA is TGCGCCAGCAGCAGAGGACAGGGGTTGAACACTGAAGCTTTCTTT.

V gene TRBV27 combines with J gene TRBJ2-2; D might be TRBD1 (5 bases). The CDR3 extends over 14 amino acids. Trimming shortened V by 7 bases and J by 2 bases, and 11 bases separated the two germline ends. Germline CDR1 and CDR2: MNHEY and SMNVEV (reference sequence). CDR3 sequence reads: CASMQGENTGELFF. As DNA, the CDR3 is TGTGCCAGCATGCAGGGTGAAAACACCGGGGAGCTGTTTTTT.

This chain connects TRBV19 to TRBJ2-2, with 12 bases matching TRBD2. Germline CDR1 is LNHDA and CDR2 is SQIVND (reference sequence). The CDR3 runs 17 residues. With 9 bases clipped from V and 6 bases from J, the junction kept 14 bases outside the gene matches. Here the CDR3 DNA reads TGTGCCAGCCTGAAGACTAGCGGGAGAGTGAGCGCCGGGGAGCTGTTTTTT. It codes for CASLKTSGRVSAGELFF.

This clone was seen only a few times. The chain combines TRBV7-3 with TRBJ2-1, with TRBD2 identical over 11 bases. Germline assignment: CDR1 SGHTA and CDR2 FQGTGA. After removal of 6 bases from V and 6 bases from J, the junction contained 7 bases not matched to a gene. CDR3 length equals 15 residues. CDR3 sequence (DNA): TGTGCCAGCAGTCTCAGCGGGACTAGCGGCAATGAGCAGTTCTTC. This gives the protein CASSLSGTSGNEQFF. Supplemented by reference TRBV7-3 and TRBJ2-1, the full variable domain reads GAGVSQTPSNKVTEKGKYVELRCDPISGHTALYWYRQSLGQGPEFLIYFQGTGAADDSGLPNDRFFAVRPEGSVSTLKIQRTERGDSAVYLCASSLSGTSGNEQFFGPGTRLTVL.

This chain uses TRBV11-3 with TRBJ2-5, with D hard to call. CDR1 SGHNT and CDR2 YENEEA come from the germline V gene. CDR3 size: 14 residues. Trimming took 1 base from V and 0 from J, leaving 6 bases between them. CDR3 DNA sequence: TGTGCCAGCAGCTTAGGTCTGAACCAAGAGACCCAGTACTTC. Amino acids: CASSLGLNQETQYF.

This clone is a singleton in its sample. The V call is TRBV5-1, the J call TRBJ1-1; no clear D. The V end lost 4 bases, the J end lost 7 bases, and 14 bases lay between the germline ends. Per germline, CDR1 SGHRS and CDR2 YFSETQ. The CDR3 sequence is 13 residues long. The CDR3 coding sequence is TGCGCCAGCAGCCCAACTCTGGCAGTTGAAGCTTTCTTT. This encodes CASSPTLAVEAFF. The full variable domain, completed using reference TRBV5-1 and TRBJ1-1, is KAGVTQTPRYLIKTRGQQVTLSCSPISGHRSVSWYQQTPGQGLQFLFEYFSETQRNKGNFPGRFSGRQFSNSRSEMNVSTLELGDSALYLCASSPTLAVEAFFGQGTRLTVV.

This CDR3 reads CASISTSGGTDTQYF. The CDR3 DNA reads TGTGCCAGCATCTCGACTAGCGGGGGTACAGATACGCAGTATTTT. The rearrangement links TRBV27 to TRBJ2-3; 12 bases align to TRBD2. The CDR3 runs 15 residues. From germline, CDR1 is MNHEY and CDR2 SMNVEV (reference sequence). Trimming removed 7 bases from V and 3 bases from J; junction bases left unmatched: 5.

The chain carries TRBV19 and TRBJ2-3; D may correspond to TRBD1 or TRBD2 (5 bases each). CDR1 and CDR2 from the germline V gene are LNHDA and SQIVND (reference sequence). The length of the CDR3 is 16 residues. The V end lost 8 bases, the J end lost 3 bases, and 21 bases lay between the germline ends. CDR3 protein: CASSGRGPDATDTQYF. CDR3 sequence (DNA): TGTGCCAGTTCCGGCCGGGGCCCCGACGCTACAGATACGCAGTATTTT.

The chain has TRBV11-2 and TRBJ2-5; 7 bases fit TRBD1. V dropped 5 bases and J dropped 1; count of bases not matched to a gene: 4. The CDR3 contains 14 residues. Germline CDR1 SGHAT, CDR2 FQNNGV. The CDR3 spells CASSTTGAQETQYF. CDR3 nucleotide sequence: TGTGCCAGCAGCACAACAGGGGCCCAAGAGACCCAGTACTTC.

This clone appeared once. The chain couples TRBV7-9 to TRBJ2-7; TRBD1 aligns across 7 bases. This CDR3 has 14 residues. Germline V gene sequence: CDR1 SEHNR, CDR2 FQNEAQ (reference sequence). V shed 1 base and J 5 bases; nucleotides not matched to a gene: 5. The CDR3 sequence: CASSLEGQLHEQYF. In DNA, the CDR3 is TGTGCCAGCAGCTTAGAGGGACAGTTGCACGAGCAGTACTTC.

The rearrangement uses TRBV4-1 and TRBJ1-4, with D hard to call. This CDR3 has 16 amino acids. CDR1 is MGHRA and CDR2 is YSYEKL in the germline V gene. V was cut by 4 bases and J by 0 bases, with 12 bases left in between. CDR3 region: CASSPGLTATNEKLFF. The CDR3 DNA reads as TGCGCCAGCAGCCCTGGGCTCACCGCAACTAATGAAAAACTGTTTTTT.

The CDR3 sequence is CASSLTGLPSEQFF. The CDR3 DNA reads TGTGCCAGCAGCCTTACGGGACTCCCCAGTGAGCAGTTCTTC. The chain is built from TRBV9 and TRBJ2-1; D is perhaps TRBD2 (6 bases). This CDR3 is 14 amino acids long. Germline CDR1 and CDR2: SGDLS and YYNGEE. Trimming left V 4 bases short and J 9 bases short, with 17 bases between.

CDR3 nucleotides: TGTGCCAGCAGCAAAGGGAATGGCGCGGGCTCCATGGGGGGAGAGACCCAGTACTTC. Its translation: CASSKGNGAGSMGGETQYF. The chain links TRBV21-1 to TRBJ2-5; the table names TRBD2, a call not compared with the DNA. TRBV21-1 is given as a pseudogene. The CDR3 sequence is 19 residues long.

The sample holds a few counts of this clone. The CDR3 sequence: CASSLAGTGATYEQYF. The CDR3, as DNA: TGTGCCAGCAGCTTAGCTGGGACAGGGGCCACCTACGAGCAGTACTTC. The V call is TRBV7-2, the J call TRBJ2-7; 10 bases fit TRBD1. CDR1 is SGHTA, CDR2 FQGNSA, per germline. CDR3 size: 16 residues. V lost 0 bases, J lost 2 bases, and 4 bases stayed unmatched.

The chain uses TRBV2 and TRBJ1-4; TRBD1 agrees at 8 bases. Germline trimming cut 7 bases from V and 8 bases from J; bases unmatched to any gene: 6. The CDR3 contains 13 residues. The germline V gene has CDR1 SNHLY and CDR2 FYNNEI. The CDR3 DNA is TGTGCCAGCAATCGGGACAGGTTAGAAAAACTGTTTTTT. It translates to CASNRDRLEKLFF.

Here the CDR3 reads CASSEEAREQYF. As DNA, the CDR3 is TGTGCCAGCAGTGAGGAAGCTCGGGAGCAGTACTTC. The rearrangement joins TRBV28 to TRBJ2-7, with no clear D. CDR1 is MDHEN, CDR2 SYDVKM, per germline. The CDR3 covers 12 residues. The V end lost 5 bases, the J end lost 7 bases, and 12 bases lay between the germline ends.

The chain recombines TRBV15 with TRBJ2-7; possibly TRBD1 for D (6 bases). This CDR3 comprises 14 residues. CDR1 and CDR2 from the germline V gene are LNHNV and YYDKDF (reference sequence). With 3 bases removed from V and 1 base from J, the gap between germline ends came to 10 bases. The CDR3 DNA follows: TGTGCCACCAGCAGGGCAGGGGATTCCTACGAGCAGTACTTC. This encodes CATSRAGDSYEQYF. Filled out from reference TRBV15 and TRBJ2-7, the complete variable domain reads DAMVIQNPRYQVTQFGKPVTLSCSQTLNHNVMYWYQQKSSQAPKLLFHYYDKDFNNEADTPDNFQSRRPNTSFCFLDIRSPGLGDTAMYLCATSRAGDSYEQYFGPGTRLTVT.

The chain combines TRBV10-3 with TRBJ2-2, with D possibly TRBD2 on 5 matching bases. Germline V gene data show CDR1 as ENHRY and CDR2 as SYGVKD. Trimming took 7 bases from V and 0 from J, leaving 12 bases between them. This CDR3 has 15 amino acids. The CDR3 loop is CAINEGPANTGELFF. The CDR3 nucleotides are TGTGCCATCAACGAGGGCCCGGCGAACACCGGGGAGCTGTTTTTT.

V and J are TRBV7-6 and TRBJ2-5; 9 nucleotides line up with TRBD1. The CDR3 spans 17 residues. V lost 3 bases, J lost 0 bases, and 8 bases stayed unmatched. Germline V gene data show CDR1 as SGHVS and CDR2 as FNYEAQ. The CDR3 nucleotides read TGTGCCAGCAGCTTTTATTTGACAGGGGGTTACCAAGAGACCCAGTACTTC. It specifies CASSFYLTGGYQETQYF.